A single count supports the clone carrying this TCR beta chain. As yet, its antigen is unknown. Healthy Caucasian individuals from Russia aged 6 to 90 served as donors. The authors isolated at least 6 million PBMCs per sample. The data stem from a study of blood T cells in healthy people across ages. The authors ran a second PCR of 7 to 11 cycles using a sample-barcoded 5' primer and a J-beta primer mix. Each CDR3 protein is one row after TCRdb ran MiXCR on the 5' RACE reads. The data show approximately 800,000 distinct CDR3 sequences, with 60% to 80% seen just once and about 27% held by the top ten. The CDR3 has 15 residues. V lost 2 bases to trimming and J lost 8 bases; unmatched junction nucleotides: 6. CDR1 and CDR2 (germline): SGHRS, YFSETQ. Whole-study results and caveats: Versus aged donors, long-lived donors had higher diversity and more naive CD4+ cells.

Sequencing used blood. This sequence originates from a man aged 30-40 years in good health. The chain is built from TRBV5-1 and TRBJ2-1, with 11 nucleotides matching TRBD2. The CDR3 sequence is CASSFSGRAIDEQFF. The CDR3 DNA is TGCGCCAGCAGCTTTAGCGGGAGGGCCATCGATGAGCAGTTCTTC.